The 24 T cell receptor beta chains reported below all come from one sample, sequenced in a study of T-cell reconstitution after alpha-beta-depleted transplantation in children. Unique molecular identifiers were incorporated during preparation of the TCRbeta library. TCRdb fed the PCR reads into MiXCR, producing one record per CDR3 protein. The sample gives hundreds of thousands of distinct CDR3 sequences, roughly 13% of which show up once; roughly 0.84% is in the top ten. This material consisted of PBMCs, taken before TCRalphabeta/CD19-depleted stem cell transplant. The receptors stem from a girl aged 2 to 10 with congenital amegakaryocytic thrombocytopenia, due to receive a stem cell transplant.

This clonotype was found many times. This rearrangement joins TRBV5-1 to TRBJ1-2; TRBD1 is a possible D gene (5 bases). Trimming stripped 5 bases from V and 6 bases from J, with 20 bases between. Germline CDR1 is SGHRS and CDR2 is YFSETQ. This CDR3 region has 15 residues. The CDR3 nucleotides read TGCGCCAGCAGACCTCAGGGAAACGATTTAGATGGCTACACCTTC. This gives the protein CASRPQGNDLDGYTF. Variable domain in full (rest from reference TRBV5-1 and TRBJ1-2): KAGVTQTPRYLIKTRGQQVTLSCSPISGHRSVSWYQQTPGQGLQFLFEYFSETQRNKGNFPGRFSGRQFSNSRSEMNVSTLELGDSALYLCASRPQGNDLDGYTFGSGTRLTVV.

This clonotype showed up many times. The chain combines TRBV6-5 with TRBJ1-2; a possible D gene is TRBD1 (6 bases). This CDR3 has 15 residues. V was cut by 0 bases and J by 3 bases, with 11 bases left in between. Germline V CDR1 and CDR2: MNHEY, SVGAGI. CDR3 nucleotide sequence: TGTGCCAGCAGTTACTCGACAGGAACGCACTATGGCTACACCTTC. Translated: CASSYSTGTHYGYTF.

This clonotype was detected only a few times. The gene calls are TRBV28 and TRBJ2-1; perhaps TRBD2 as D (6 bases). This CDR3 comprises 15 residues. Germline CDR1 MDHEN, CDR2 SYDVKM. V lost 7 bases, J lost 0 bases, and 13 bases lay in between. CDR3 nucleotide sequence: TGTGCCAGCACACTCGGGAGAAGCTCCTACAATGAGCAGTTCTTC. Translating it yields CASTLGRSSYNEQFF.

This clonotype was counted at least ten times. This chain's CDR3 is CASSLVPDLTDTQYF. CDR3 DNA sequence: TGCGCCAGCAGCTTGGTTCCCGACCTAACAGATACGCAGTATTTT. This chain joins TRBV5-1 and TRBJ2-3; D uncertain. The V end was cut by 0 bases, the J end by 3 bases, with 11 bases between. The germline gives CDR1 SGHRS, CDR2 YFSETQ. The CDR3 consists of 15 residues. Complete variable domain (other parts from reference TRBV5-1 and TRBJ2-3): KAGVTQTPRYLIKTRGQQVTLSCSPISGHRSVSWYQQTPGQGLQFLFEYFSETQRNKGNFPGRFSGRQFSNSRSEMNVSTLELGDSALYLCASSLVPDLTDTQYFGPGTRLTVL.

This clonotype occurred a few times. The V gene is TRBV19, the J gene TRBJ2-7; 7 nucleotides match TRBD1. V was clipped by 8 bases and J by 1 base; unmatched bases: 11. CDR1 is LNHDA and CDR2 is SQIVND in the germline V gene (reference sequence). The CDR3 totals 15 residues. CDR3 nucleotides: TGTGCCAGTCGGGACCGGGACAGAGTTTCCTACGAGCAGTACTTC. Its translation: CASRDRDRVSYEQYF. The full variable domain, with the rest looked up from reference TRBV19 and TRBJ2-7, is DGGITQSPKYLFRKEGQNVTLSCEQNLNHDAMYWYRQDPGQGLRLIYYSQIVNDFQKGDIAEGYSVSREKKESFPLTVTSAQKNPTAFYLCASRDRDRVSYEQYFGPGTRLTVT.

This clonotype was detected a few times. The chain carries TRBV5-1 and TRBJ2-3, with TRBD2 matching over 13 bases. This CDR3 has 17 amino acids. Germline V CDR1 and CDR2: SGHRS, YFSETQ. The V and J ends lost 0 bases and 3 bases, in that order; junction bases with no gene match: 4. CDR3 nucleotide sequence: TGCGCCAGCAGCTTGGGGCGGACTAGCGGGAGTACAGATACGCAGTATTTT. Protein: CASSLGRTSGSTDTQYF.

This clonotype was picked up many times. The chain couples TRBV7-9 to TRBJ1-1; 8 bases are a match to TRBD1. Per germline, CDR1 SEHNR and CDR2 FQNEAQ (reference sequence). The CDR3 has 13 amino acids. With 3 bases clipped from V and 7 bases from J, the junction kept 4 bases outside the gene matches. The CDR3 sequence is CASSFLGTGEAFF. As DNA, the CDR3 is TGTGCCAGCAGCTTCCTTGGGACAGGTGAAGCTTTCTTT.

This clonotype appeared many times. J is TRBJ2-1 and V is TRBV7-8, with a weak D call TRBD2 (6 bases). The germline CDR1 and CDR2 sequences are SGHVS and FQNEAQ. The CDR3 is 16 residues long. Trimming removed 5 bases from V and 6 bases from J, with 20 bases in between. The CDR3 sequence is CASSRRWGGTANEQFF. CDR3 sequence (DNA): TGTGCCAGCAGCCGAAGGTGGGGAGGAACTGCCAATGAGCAGTTCTTC.

This clonotype has only a few counts. The J gene is TRBJ2-1, the V gene TRBV20-1; 9 nucleotides agree with TRBD2. The CDR3 has 15 residues. Germline V gene lookup returns CDR1 DFQATT and CDR2 SNEGSKA (reference sequence). V trimming: 6 bases; J trimming: 3 bases; junction bases outside the gene matches: 9. CDR3 residues: CSAELAGVYYNEQFF. The CDR3 DNA sequence: TGCAGTGCGGAATTAGCGGGAGTATACTACAATGAGCAGTTCTTC.

This clonotype was picked up a small number of times. V is TRBV12-3 or TRBV12-4 and J is TRBJ2-1, with D possibly TRBD2 on 6 matching bases. CDR3 length equals 15 residues. V dropped 3 bases and J dropped 7 bases, with 16 bases sitting between them. The CDR3 spells CASSLQYGGGNEQFF. The CDR3 bases are TGTGCCAGCAGTTTGCAGTACGGGGGAGGAAATGAGCAGTTCTTC.

The chain links TRBV5-1 to TRBJ1-2; TRBD1 matches 8 bases. Germline V CDR1 and CDR2: SGHRS, YFSETQ. V lost 1 base, J lost 8 bases, and 16 bases stayed unmatched. This CDR3 has 17 residues. CDR3 in DNA: TGCGCCAGCAGCTTGAGCCCTCGTATTCAGGGGGCGCCCGGCTACACCTTC. This gives the protein CASSLSPRIQGAPGYTF.

Of note for this clonotype: A single base separates this from a much larger clone, so it may be a read error. The chain uses TRBV29-1 and TRBJ2-5, with D perhaps matching TRBD1 (5 bases). This CDR3 is 15 amino acids long. Germline CDR1 and CDR2: SQVTM and ANQGSEA. The CDR3 region is CSDEWQGQGEETQYF. For the CDR3, the DNA is TGCAGCGATGAATGGCAAGGCCAGGGTGAAGAGACCCAGTACTTC.

This clonotype has a count of ten or more. The chain uses TRBV20-1 and TRBJ1-5; a weak D match, TRBD1 (5 bases). This CDR3 region has 14 residues. Germline CDR1 DFQATT, CDR2 SNEGSKA (reference sequence). V was clipped by 5 bases and J by 6 bases, with 17 bases between them. The CDR3 here is CSAHARGFGQPQHF. CDR3 coding DNA: TGCAGTGCTCATGCCCGGGGGTTCGGTCAGCCCCAGCATTTT.

This clonotype showed up many times. V usage is TRBV29-1 and J usage is TRBJ2-5, with TRBD2 as a possible D gene (6 bases). V was trimmed by 6 bases and J by 7 bases, leaving 15 bases between them. Germline V gives CDR1 SQVTM, CDR2 ANQGSEA. The CDR3 totals 12 residues. In DNA, the CDR3 is TGCAGCGTGTACGCGGGGAGGTTGACCCAGTACTTC. As protein: CSVYAGRLTQYF.

The sample holds a few counts of this clonotype. This rearrangement joins TRBV7-4 to TRBJ2-1; TRBD2 matches 15 bases. V was pared by 1 base and J by 9 bases, with 7 bases of the junction left unmatched. The CDR3 totals 17 residues. The germline V gene has CDR1 SGHVT and CDR2 SQSDAQ. The CDR3 reads CASSLGAPGLAGGEQFF. The CDR3 DNA reads as TGTGCCAGCAGCTTAGGCGCCCCGGGACTAGCGGGAGGTGAGCAGTTCTTC.

This clonotype was picked up many times. The chain carries TRBV12-3 or TRBV12-4 and TRBJ2-1; TRBD1 aligns across 7 bases. The CDR3 spans 12 residues. After removal of 6 bases from V and 8 bases from J, the junction contained 4 bases not matched to a gene. The DNA of the CDR3 is TGTGCCAGCAGCTTAACAGGGGATGAGCAGTTCTTC. Translating it yields CASSLTGDEQFF.

This clonotype showed up many times. This chain links TRBV10-3 with TRBJ2-5; a possible D gene is TRBD1 (5 bases). Trimming cost V 4 bases and J 2 bases, with 11 bases left between them. This CDR3 spans 14 amino acids. Germline V gene sequence: CDR1 ENHRY, CDR2 SYGVKD. The DNA of the CDR3 is TGTGCCATCAGTGGGGCAGGGTGGCAAGAGACCCAGTACTTC. This codes for CAISGAGWQETQYF.

CDR3 sequence reads: CASSQDVPWSGGYEQYF. The CDR3 DNA reads as TGTGCCAGCAGCCAAGACGTCCCTTGGAGCGGGGGCTACGAGCAGTACTTC. The chain recombines TRBV3-1 with TRBJ2-7; 8 positions match TRBD2. CDR1 and CDR2 (germline): LGHDT, YNNKEL (reference sequence). Losses at the gene ends were 0 bases for V and 3 bases for J; bases not matched to a gene: 10. This CDR3 contains 17 residues.

This clonotype was counted only a few times. The CDR3 protein is CASSLASGDEQFF. CDR3 DNA: TGTGCCAGCAGCTTAGCGTCGGGAGATGAGCAGTTCTTC. The chain couples TRBV7-9 to TRBJ2-1; TRBD2 is a possible D gene (6 bases). This CDR3 has 13 residues. V was shortened by 0 bases and J by 8 bases, with 8 bases between the two germline ends. Germline values: CDR1 SEHNR, CDR2 FQNEAQ (reference sequence).

This clonotype was seen a few times. CDR3 DNA sequence: TGTGCCAGCAGTCACTTAGCTAGCGGCCGGAGCACCGGGGAGCTGTTTTTT. Amino acids: CASSHLASGRSTGELFF. The genes are TRBV3-1 and TRBJ2-2; TRBD2 agrees at 7 bases. With V trimmed by 6 bases and J by 4 bases, 14 bases remained unmatched. The CDR3 has 17 amino acids. Germline CDR1 and CDR2: LGHDT and YNNKEL (reference sequence).

The sample holds many counts of this clonotype. The genes are TRBV20-1 and TRBJ2-7; possibly TRBD1 for D (8 bases). Germline V gene lookup returns CDR1 DFQATT and CDR2 SNEGSKA (reference sequence). The CDR3 runs 12 residues. The CDR3 region has the DNA TGCAGCCTACAGGGGGAGGGCTACGAGCAGTACTTC. This translates into CSLQGEGYEQYF.

J is TRBJ1-2 and V is TRBV29-1, with D hard to call. The CDR3 extends over 11 amino acids. Per germline, CDR1 SQVTM and CDR2 ANQGSEA. With 4 bases removed from V and 6 bases from J, the gap between germline ends came to 9 bases. CDR3 nucleotide sequence: TGCAGCGTTGCCCCCGAAGATGGCTACACCTTC. Residues: CSVAPEDGYTF.

This clonotype was recorded many times. DNA of the CDR3: TGCAGTGCGAGGCACACACGCTCCTACGAGCAGTACTTC. Translated, it gives CSARHTRSYEQYF. This rearrangement joins TRBV20-1 to TRBJ2-7, with D unresolved. Per the germline V gene, CDR1 is DFQATT and CDR2 is SNEGSKA (reference sequence). The V and J ends lost 6 bases and 0 bases respectively, with 12 bases between them. The CDR3 totals 13 residues.

This clonotype was recorded many times. This chain uses TRBV28 with TRBJ2-3; TRBD2 matches at 8 bases. V shed 7 bases and J 2 bases; nucleotides not matched to a gene: 14. This CDR3 comprises 17 residues. Germline assignment: CDR1 MDHEN and CDR2 SYDVKM. The CDR3 region is CASTYLDRAGVTDTQYF. CDR3 DNA sequence: TGTGCCAGCACCTATTTAGACAGAGCGGGAGTCACAGATACGCAGTATTTT.